These T cell receptor beta chains were read from a single sample in a study of control samples from healthy donors and cancer patients. The table came from immunoSEQ multiplex PCR; TCRdb's copy has only in-frame clones and leaves some out. The table includes about 160,000 clones, around nine tenths detected once. The sequencing sample was made of blood. The receptor source for this set is a man between 25 and 39 years old in good health. The CDR3 runs from the conserved cysteine through the conserved F or W. The order of the fields is clone size, J gene, D gene, V gene, CDR3 DNA, CDR3 protein. D genes are given only for firm matches. For some rows the clone size is stated as once, few or many, or as a class when expanded; others skip it.

>NA|TRBJ2-1|NA|TRBV9
TGTGCCAGCAGCGCTCCGTTCGGTCCCTCCTACAATGAGCAGTTCTTC
CASSAPFGPSYNEQFF
>NA|TRBJ1-5|TRBD1|TRBV4-1
TGCGCCAGCAGCCTCAATCCACAGGGGGCACAGCCCCAGCATTTT
CASSLNPQGAQPQHF
>NA|TRBJ2-1|TRBD2|TRBV10-3
TGTGCCACGACTCCTAGCGGGAGCAACAATGAGCAGTTCTTC
CATTPSGSNNEQFF
>NA|TRBJ1-5|TRBD1|TRBV19
TGTGCCAGTAGTGCGACCACGGGACAGGGAAATCAGCCCCAGCATTTT
CASSATTGQGNQPQHF
>NA|TRBJ1-3|NA|TRBV4-1
TGCGCCAGCAGCCAAGATGAGGGGCGGGTAAGGAGCTCTGGAAACACCATATATTTT
CASSQDEGRVRSSGNTIYF
>NA|TRBJ1-6|NA|TRBV4-3
TGCGCCAGCAGCCAAAATCATTCACCCCTCCACTTT
CASSQNHSPLHF
>NA|TRBJ1-1|TRBD1|TRBV7-6
TGTGCCAGCAGCTTGGGACAGGGTATTACTGAAGCTTTCTTT
CASSLGQGITEAFF
>NA|TRBJ2-5|NA|TRBV19
TGTGCCAGTAGTATTGGAGGGTACCCCCAAGAGACCCAGTACTTC
CASSIGGYPQETQYF
>NA|TRBJ1-5|NA|TRBV28
TGTGCCAGCAGTTTAACAGGCAATCAGCCCCAGCATTTT
CASSLTGNQPQHF
>NA|TRBJ1-3|NA|TRBV4-3
TGCGCCAGCAGCCAGGACCCCGACAGTAGCTCTGGAAACACCATATATTTT
CASSQDPDSSSGNTIYF
>NA|TRBJ2-7|NA|TRBV28
TGTGCCAGCAGTTCCGGACAGAGCTACGAGCAGTACTTC
CASSSGQSYEQYF
>NA|TRBJ2-4|NA|TRBV2
TGTGCCAGCAGCGTCCCGGGACGGCAAGCCAAAAACATTCAGTACTTC
CASSVPGRQAKNIQYF
>NA|TRBJ2-7|NA|TRBV13
TGTGCCAGCACCTCATCCGTGAACTACGAGCAGTACTTC
CASTSSVNYEQYF
>NA|TRBJ1-5|NA|TRBV2
TGTGCCAGCGGCCGGGGTCAAGAGGCCCAGCATTTT
CASGRGQEAQHF
>NA|TRBJ2-7|NA|TRBV7-9
TGTGCCAGCAGCCCCGGGACTTCCTTCTCCTACGAGCAGTACTTC
CASSPGTSFSYEQYF
>NA|TRBJ1-1|NA|TRBV20-1
TGCAGTGCGGACTTCTTGCGGGCTTTCTTT
CSADFLRAFF
>NA|TRBJ1-4|NA|TRBV19
TGTGCCAGTATGGCGGGGAATGAAAAACTGTTTTTT
CASMAGNEKLFF
>NA|TRBJ1-2|NA|TRBV7-2
TGTGCCAGCAGCTTGGGGGGTGTGGGAATCTATGGCTACACCTTC
CASSLGGVGIYGYTF
>NA|TRBJ1-5|TRBD1|TRBV4-1
TGCGCCAGCAGCGTTACAGGGGGGCCCCAGCATTTT
CASSVTGGPQHF
>NA|TRBJ1-5|TRBD1|TRBV30
TGTGCCTGGAGCGAACCGGGACAGTTTAATCAGCCCCAGCATTTT
CAWSEPGQFNQPQHF
>NA|TRBJ1-5|TRBD1|TRBV2
TGTGCCAGCAAGGCAGGACAGGGGCATCAGCCCCAGCATTTT
CASKAGQGHQPQHF
>once|TRBJ1-1|NA|TRBV15
TGTGCCACCAGCAGCCACACTGAAGCTTTCTTT
CATSSHTEAFF
>once|TRBJ2-3|NA|TRBV19
TGTGCCAGTAGTATAGAACATTCCACAGATACGCAGTATTTT
CASSIEHSTDTQYF
>NA|TRBJ1-5|NA|TRBV19
TGTGCCAGTAGTTACCCGGGGGCACGGCAGCCCCAGCATTTT
CASSYPGARQPQHF
>NA|TRBJ1-4|NA|TRBV4-1
TGCGCCAGCAGCCAAGGAGACCGGCCTCCTGAACTGTTTTTT
CASSQGDRPPELFF
>NA|TRBJ2-7|NA|TRBV10-3
TGTGCCATCAGTGAGAGGGCAGGGTCGTCAGGCGAGCAGTACTTC
CAISERAGSSGEQYF
>NA|TRBJ2-1|NA|TRBV9
TGTGCCAGCAGCCGCGGGGGCAGCTCCTACAATGAGCAGTTCTTC
CASSRGGSSYNEQFF
>NA|TRBJ1-5|NA|TRBV6-2/TRBV6-3
TGTGCCAGCAGTTACTTGATTTTGGGACAGCCCCAGCATTTT
CASSYLILGQPQHF
>NA|TRBJ1-3|NA|TRBV18
TGTGCCAGCTCACCTTCCCAGTTCCGACCAAACACCATATATTTT
CASSPSQFRPNTIYF
>NA|TRBJ1-2|NA|TRBV7-8
TGTGCCAGCAGTCACCAGGTCAGCGACGGCTACACCTTC
CASSHQVSDGYTF
>NA|TRBJ1-2|NA|TRBV3-1/TRBV3-2
TGTGCCAGCAGCCAAGATAAGACGGGGAGGATCGGTGGCTACACCTTC
CASSQDKTGRIGGYTF
>NA|TRBJ2-7|NA|TRBV7-9
TGTGCCAGCAGCCCATACCTCGACTACGAGCAGTACTTC
CASSPYLDYEQYF
>NA|TRBJ2-1|TRBD2|TRBV6-5
TGTGCCAGCAGTCGAACTAGCGGGGAGTACAATGAGCAGTTCTTC
CASSRTSGEYNEQFF
>NA|TRBJ2-5|TRBD2|TRBV3-1/TRBV3-2
TGTGCCAGCGGCGGGGGGGCCCGGGAGACCCAGTACTTC
CASGGGARETQYF
>NA|TRBJ1-4|NA|TRBV30
TGTGCCGGTGCGGGTGAAAAACTGTTTTTT
CAGAGEKLFF
>NA|TRBJ2-1|TRBD2|TRBV14
TGTGCCAGCAGCCACCTTCGACTAGCCACACCTTATGAGCAGTTCTTC
CASSHLRLATPYEQFF
>NA|TRBJ2-3|NA|TRBV3-1/TRBV3-2
TGTGCCAGCAGACTCCGATATAGCACAGATACGCAGTATTTT
CASRLRYSTDTQYF
>NA|TRBJ1-2|NA|TRBV9
TGTGCCAGCAGCGTGGCAGTCGGGACGGTCTATGGCTACACCTTC
CASSVAVGTVYGYTF
>NA|TRBJ1-6|NA|TRBV21-1
TGTGCCAGCAGCAAAGAGCCCGACAGGGGAAAATCACCCCTCCACTTT
CASSKEPDRGKSPLHF
>once|TRBJ2-5|TRBD2|TRBV11-2
TGTGCCAGCAGCTTGCTCCTGACTAGCGGGGCCCAAGAGACCCAGTACTTC
CASSLLLTSGAQETQYF